The present T cell receptor (beta chain) was sequenced within a study of TIL therapy for anti-PD-1-resistant metastatic lung cancer. About the study: Tumors had a median PD-L1 proportion score of about 6%.

Study-wide results and limits: The cohort had more treatment-naive, never-smoker and oncogene-addicted patients than typical.

Of note for this clone: Antigen unknown.

The CDR3 loop spans 14 amino acids. From germline, CDR1 is SGDLS and CDR2 YYNGEE. V was clipped by 0 bases and J by 6 bases, with 9 bases between them. Time point reported: pre-treatment sample, taken before nivolumab and TIL therapy. Enrollment ran from October 2017 to January 2020. The libraries were made with immunoSEQ v3. Sequencing depth was 1.9 million or so read pairs for survey level, roughly 4.5-6.5 million for deep. Clones were sequenced by immunoSEQ multiplex PCR, and TCRdb holds only the in-frame ones, with some missing. Among about 59,000 clones listed, around 70% were seen once. The sample was blood, taken at baseline. The J gene is TRBJ2-2, the V gene TRBV9; D may match TRBD1 or TRBD2 (5 bases each). The clonotype was recovered from a person between 30 and 79 years old with non-small cell lung cancer. CDR3 sequence reads: CASSVAGDAGELFF. In DNA, the CDR3 is TGTGCCAGCAGCGTAGCTGGGGACGCCGGGGAGCTGTTTTTT.